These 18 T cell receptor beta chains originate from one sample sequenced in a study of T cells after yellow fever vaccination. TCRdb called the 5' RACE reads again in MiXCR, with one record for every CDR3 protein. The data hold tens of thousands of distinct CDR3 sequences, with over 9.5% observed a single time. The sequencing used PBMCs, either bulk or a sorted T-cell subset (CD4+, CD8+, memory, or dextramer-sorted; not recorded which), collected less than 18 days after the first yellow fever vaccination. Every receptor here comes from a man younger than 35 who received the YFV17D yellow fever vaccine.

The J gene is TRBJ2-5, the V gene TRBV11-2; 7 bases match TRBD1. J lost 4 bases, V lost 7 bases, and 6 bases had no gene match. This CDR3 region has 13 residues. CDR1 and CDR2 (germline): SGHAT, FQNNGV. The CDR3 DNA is TGTGCCAGCACCATTAGACAGGGAGAGACCCAGTACTTC. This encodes CASTIRQGETQYF. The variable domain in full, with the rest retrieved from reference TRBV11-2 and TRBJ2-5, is EAGVAQSPRYKIIEKRQSVAFWCNPISGHATLYWYQQILGQGPKLLIQFQNNGVVDDSQLPKDRFSAERLKGVDSTLKIQPAKLEDSAVYLCASTIRQGETQYFGPGTRLLVL.

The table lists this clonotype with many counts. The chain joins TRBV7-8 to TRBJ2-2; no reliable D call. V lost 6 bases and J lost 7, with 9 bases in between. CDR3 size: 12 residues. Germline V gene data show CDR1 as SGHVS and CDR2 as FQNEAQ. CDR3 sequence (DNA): TGTGCCAGCAGTCACTGGGTCGGGGAGCTGTTTTTT. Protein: CASSHWVGELFF. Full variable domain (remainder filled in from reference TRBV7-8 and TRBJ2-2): GAGVSQSPRYKVAKRGQDVALRCDPISGHVSLFWYQQALGQGPEFLTYFQNEAQLDKSGLPSDRFFAERPEGSVSTLKIQRTQQEDSAVYLCASSHWVGELFFGEGSRLTVL.

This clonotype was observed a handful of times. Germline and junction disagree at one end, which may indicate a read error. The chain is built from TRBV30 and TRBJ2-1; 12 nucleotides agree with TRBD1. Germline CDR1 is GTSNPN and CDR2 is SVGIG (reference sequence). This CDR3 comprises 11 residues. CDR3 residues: CASSGTGGQLF. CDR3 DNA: TGTGCCTCCTCCGGGACAGGGGGCCAGCTCTTC.

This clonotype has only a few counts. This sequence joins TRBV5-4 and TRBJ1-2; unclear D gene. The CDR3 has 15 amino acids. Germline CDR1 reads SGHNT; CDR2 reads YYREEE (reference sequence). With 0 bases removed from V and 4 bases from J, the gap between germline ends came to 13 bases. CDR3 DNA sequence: TGTGCCAGCAGCTTGGAGAGCAGCCCTTCCTATGGCTACACCTTC. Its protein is CASSLESSPSYGYTF. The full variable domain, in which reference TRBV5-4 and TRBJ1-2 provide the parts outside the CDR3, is ETGVTQSPTHLIKTRGQQVTLRCSSQSGHNTVSWYQQALGQGPQFIFQYYREEENGRGNFPPRFSGLQFPNYSSELNVNALELDDSALYLCASSLESSPSYGYTFGSGTRLTVV.

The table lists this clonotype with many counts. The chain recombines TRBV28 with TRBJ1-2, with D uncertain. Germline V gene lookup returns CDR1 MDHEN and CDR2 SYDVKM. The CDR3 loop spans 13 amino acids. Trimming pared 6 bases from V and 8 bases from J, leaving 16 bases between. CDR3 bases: TGTGCCAGCAGCGATCCCACGCTTAGGGGCTACACCTTC. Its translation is CASSDPTLRGYTF.

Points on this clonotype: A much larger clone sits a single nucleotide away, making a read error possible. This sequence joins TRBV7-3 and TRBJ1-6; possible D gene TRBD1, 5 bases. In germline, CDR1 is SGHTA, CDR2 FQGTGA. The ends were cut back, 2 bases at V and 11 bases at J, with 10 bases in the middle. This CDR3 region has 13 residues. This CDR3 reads CASSLQGGTPLHF. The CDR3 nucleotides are TGTGCCAGCAGCTTACAGGGTGGGACACCCCTCCACTTT.

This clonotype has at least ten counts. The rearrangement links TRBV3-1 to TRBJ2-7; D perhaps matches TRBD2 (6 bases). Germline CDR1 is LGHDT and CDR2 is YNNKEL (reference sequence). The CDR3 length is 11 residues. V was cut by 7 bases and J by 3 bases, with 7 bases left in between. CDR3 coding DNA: TGTGCCAGCAATAGCGGCTACGAGCAGTACTTC. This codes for CASNSGYEQYF.

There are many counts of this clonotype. CDR3 nucleotide sequence: TGCGCCAGCAGCCAACCGTCCACGGACGAGCAGTACTTC. As protein: CASSQPSTDEQYF. The V gene is TRBV4-1, the J gene TRBJ2-7; D not resolved. Per the germline V gene, CDR1 is MGHRA and CDR2 is YSYEKL. Trimming took 2 bases from V and 5 from J, leaving 10 bases between them. This CDR3 region has 13 residues.

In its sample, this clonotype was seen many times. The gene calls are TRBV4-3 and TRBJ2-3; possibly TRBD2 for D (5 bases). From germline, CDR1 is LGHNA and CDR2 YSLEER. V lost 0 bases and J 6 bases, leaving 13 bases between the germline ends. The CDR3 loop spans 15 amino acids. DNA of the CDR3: TGCGCCAGCAGCCAAGATAACTCGCCGGGGGATACGCAGTATTTT. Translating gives CASSQDNSPGDTQYF.

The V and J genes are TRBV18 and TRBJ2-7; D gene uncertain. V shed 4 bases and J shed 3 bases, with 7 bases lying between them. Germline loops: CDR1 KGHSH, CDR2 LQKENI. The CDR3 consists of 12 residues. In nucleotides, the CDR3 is TGTGCCAGCTCACAGGCTAACTACGAGCAGTACTTC. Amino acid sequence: CASSQANYEQYF.

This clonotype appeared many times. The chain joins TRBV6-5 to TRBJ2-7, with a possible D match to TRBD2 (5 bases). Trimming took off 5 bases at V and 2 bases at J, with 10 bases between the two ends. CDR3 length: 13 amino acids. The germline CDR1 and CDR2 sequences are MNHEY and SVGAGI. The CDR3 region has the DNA TGTGCCAGCAGTCCGGGATTCCCCTACGAGCAGTACTTC. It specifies CASSPGFPYEQYF.

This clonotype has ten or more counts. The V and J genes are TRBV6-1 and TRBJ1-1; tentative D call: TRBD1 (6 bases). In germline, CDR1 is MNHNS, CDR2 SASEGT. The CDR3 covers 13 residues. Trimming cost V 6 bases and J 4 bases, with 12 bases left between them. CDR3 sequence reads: CASRKGGSTEAFF. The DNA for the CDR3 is TGTGCCAGCAGAAAGGGGGGGAGCACTGAAGCTTTCTTT.

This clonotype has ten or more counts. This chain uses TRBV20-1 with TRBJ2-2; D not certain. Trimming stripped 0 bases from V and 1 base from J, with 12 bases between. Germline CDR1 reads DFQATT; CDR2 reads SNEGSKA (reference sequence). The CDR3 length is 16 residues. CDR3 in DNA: TGCAGTGCTAGAGAGGTTGGCGGTGTGAACACCGGGGAGCTGTTTTTT. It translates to CSAREVGGVNTGELFF.

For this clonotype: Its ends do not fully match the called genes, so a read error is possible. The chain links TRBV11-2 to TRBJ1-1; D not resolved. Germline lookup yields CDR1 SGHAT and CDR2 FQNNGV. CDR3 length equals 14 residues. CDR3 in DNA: TGTGCCAGCACCTTATCCCGTACGAACACTGAAGCTTTCTTT. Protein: CASTLSRTNTEAFF.

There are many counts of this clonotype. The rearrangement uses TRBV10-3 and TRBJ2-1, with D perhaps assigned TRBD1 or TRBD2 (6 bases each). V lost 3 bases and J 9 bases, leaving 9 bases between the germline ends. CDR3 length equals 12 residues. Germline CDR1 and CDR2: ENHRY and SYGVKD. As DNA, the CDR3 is TGTGCCATCAGTGACCGGGGGCGTGAGCAGTTCTTC. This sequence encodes CAISDRGREQFF.

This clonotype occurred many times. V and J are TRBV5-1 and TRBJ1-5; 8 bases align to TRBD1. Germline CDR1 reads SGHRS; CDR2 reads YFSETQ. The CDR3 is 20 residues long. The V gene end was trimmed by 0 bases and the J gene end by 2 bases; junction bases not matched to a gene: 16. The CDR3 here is CASSLVISGQDRSGNQPQHF. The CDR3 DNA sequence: TGCGCCAGCAGCTTGGTCATCTCGGGACAGGATAGGTCGGGCAATCAGCCCCAGCATTTT.

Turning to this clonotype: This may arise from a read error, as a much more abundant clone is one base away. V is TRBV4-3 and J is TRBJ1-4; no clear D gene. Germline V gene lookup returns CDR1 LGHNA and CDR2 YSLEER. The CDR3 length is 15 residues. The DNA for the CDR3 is TGCGCCAGCAGCCCCTTCGTAGCAACTAATGAAGAACTGTTTTTT. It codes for CASSPFVATNEELFF.

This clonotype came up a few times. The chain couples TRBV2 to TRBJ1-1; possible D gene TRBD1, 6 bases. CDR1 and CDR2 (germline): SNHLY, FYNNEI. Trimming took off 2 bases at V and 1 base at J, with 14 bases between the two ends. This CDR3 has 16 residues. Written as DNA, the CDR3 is TGTGCCAGCAGTGAAAGGGGGGGGGAAAAGAACACTGAAGCTTTCTTT. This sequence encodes CASSERGGEKNTEAFF.